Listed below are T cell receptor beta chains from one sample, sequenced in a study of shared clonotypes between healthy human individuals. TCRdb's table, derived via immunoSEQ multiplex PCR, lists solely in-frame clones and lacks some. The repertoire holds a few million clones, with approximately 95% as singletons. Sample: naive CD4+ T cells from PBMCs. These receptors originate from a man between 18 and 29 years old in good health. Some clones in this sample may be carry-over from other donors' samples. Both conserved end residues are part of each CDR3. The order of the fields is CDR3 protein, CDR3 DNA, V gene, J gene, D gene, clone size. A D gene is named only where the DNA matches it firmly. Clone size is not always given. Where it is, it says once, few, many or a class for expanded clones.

CDR3 protein: CASSLVGAGEQYF; CDR3 DNA: TGTGCCAGCAGCCTAGTGGGGGCGGGTGAGCAGTACTTC; V gene: TRBV28; J gene: TRBJ2-7; D gene: -; clone size: -
CDR3 protein: CASSPTDWSNQPQHF; CDR3 DNA: TGTGCCAGTAGTCCGACAGATTGGAGCAATCAGCCCCAGCATTTT; V gene: TRBV19; J gene: TRBJ1-5; D gene: -; clone size: few
CDR3 protein: CASSVSGRDYEQYF; CDR3 DNA: TGCGCCAGCAGTGTTAGCGGGAGGGACTACGAGCAGTACTTC; V gene: TRBV10-1; J gene: TRBJ2-7; D gene: TRBD2; clone size: -
CDR3 protein: CASSLVSRGKNYEQYF; CDR3 DNA: TGCGCCAGCAGCTTGGTGTCTCGGGGGAAGAACTACGAGCAGTACTTC; V gene: TRBV5-1; J gene: TRBJ2-7; D gene: -; clone size: -
CDR3 protein: CASCLHGVLNQPQHF; CDR3 DNA: TGTGCCAGCTGTCTTCACGGGGTCCTAAATCAGCCCCAGCATTTT; V gene: TRBV6-6; J gene: TRBJ1-5; D gene: -; clone size: few
CDR3 protein: CSVGGQGVNYGYTF; CDR3 DNA: TGCAGCGTTGGGGGACAGGGGGTCAACTATGGCTACACCTTC; V gene: TRBV29-1; J gene: TRBJ1-2; D gene: TRBD1; clone size: -
CDR3 protein: CASSESRGLGNEQFF; CDR3 DNA: TGTGCCAGCAGTGAATCCCGAGGACTAGGCAATGAGCAGTTCTTC; V gene: TRBV25-1; J gene: TRBJ2-1; D gene: TRBD2; clone size: -
CDR3 protein: CASSEQTGQKKSYEQYF; CDR3 DNA: TGTGCCAGCAGCGAGCAGACGGGACAGAAAAAATCCTACGAGCAGTACTTC; V gene: TRBV21-1; J gene: TRBJ2-7; D gene: -; clone size: once
CDR3 protein: CASSPDGRVNGELFF; CDR3 DNA: TGTGCCAGTAGTCCGGACGGTAGAGTCAACGGGGAGCTGTTTTTT; V gene: TRBV19; J gene: TRBJ2-2; D gene: -; clone size: -
CDR3 protein: CASSSRRTSGRAGNIQYF; CDR3 DNA: TGTGCCAGTAGTTCCCGACGGACTAGCGGGAGGGCCGGGAACATTCAGTACTTC; V gene: TRBV19; J gene: TRBJ2-4; D gene: TRBD2; clone size: -
CDR3 protein: CASSLLKAQGARNTEAFF; CDR3 DNA: TGTGCCAGCAGCTTGCTAAAGGCTCAGGGCGCCCGGAACACTGAAGCTTTCTTT; V gene: TRBV4-2; J gene: TRBJ1-1; D gene: -; clone size: -
CDR3 protein: CASPRNRDGPYNEQFF; CDR3 DNA: TGTGCCAGCCCCCGAAACCGGGACGGTCCCTACAATGAGCAGTTCTTC; V gene: TRBV28; J gene: TRBJ2-1; D gene: -; clone size: -
CDR3 protein: CASSPSGRAWETQYF; CDR3 DNA: TGTGCCAGCAGTCCCAGCGGGAGGGCCTGGGAGACCCAGTACTTC; V gene: TRBV5-4; J gene: TRBJ2-5; D gene: TRBD2; clone size: -
CDR3 protein: CASSSASGVSGSQEEQFF; CDR3 DNA: TGTGCCAGCAGTTCCGCGAGCGGGGTTAGCGGGAGCCAGGAGGAGCAGTTCTTC; V gene: TRBV28; J gene: TRBJ2-1; D gene: TRBD2; clone size: -
CDR3 protein: CASSRPGQGLPEQFF; CDR3 DNA: TGTGCCAGCAGCCGACCGGGACAGGGTTTACCTGAGCAGTTCTTC; V gene: TRBV7-9; J gene: TRBJ2-1; D gene: TRBD1; clone size: -
CDR3 protein: CASSSPPGTGYPANQPQHF; CDR3 DNA: TGTGCCAGTAGCTCCCCCCCCGGGACGGGATATCCAGCCAATCAGCCCCAGCATTTT; V gene: TRBV19; J gene: TRBJ1-5; D gene: -; clone size: -
CDR3 protein: CASSKGDRVCRNEKLFF; CDR3 DNA: TGTGCCAGCAGCAAAGGCGACAGGGTTTGCAGGAATGAAAAACTGTTTTTT; V gene: TRBV21-1; J gene: TRBJ1-4; D gene: -; clone size: -
CDR3 protein: CASSSGQFYEQYF; CDR3 DNA: TGTGCCAGCAGCTCCGGACAATTTTACGAGCAGTACTTC; V gene: TRBV5-4; J gene: TRBJ2-7; D gene: -; clone size: -
CDR3 protein: CASSLDRMNEQFF; CDR3 DNA: TGTGCCAGCAGCTTAGACAGGATGAATGAGCAGTTCTTC; V gene: TRBV7-6; J gene: TRBJ2-1; D gene: -; clone size: -
CDR3 protein: CASSSLAAGEDEQYF; CDR3 DNA: TGTGCCAGCAGTTCCCTGGCAGCGGGAGAGGACGAGCAGTACTTC; V gene: TRBV27; J gene: TRBJ2-7; D gene: TRBD2; clone size: once
CDR3 protein: CSVEGTAATNEKLFF; CDR3 DNA: TGCAGCGTTGAAGGGACGGCTGCAACTAATGAAAAACTGTTTTTT; V gene: TRBV29-1; J gene: TRBJ1-4; D gene: -; clone size: once
CDR3 protein: CAASPRGTYEQYF; CDR3 DNA: TGTGCCGCGTCCCCCCGGGGAACCTACGAGCAGTACTTC; V gene: TRBV19; J gene: TRBJ2-7; D gene: -; clone size: -
CDR3 protein: CASSLPPGQGVNEQYF; CDR3 DNA: TGTGCCAGCAGCCTCCCTCCGGGACAGGGGGTCAACGAGCAGTACTTC; V gene: TRBV5-4; J gene: TRBJ2-7; D gene: TRBD1; clone size: -
CDR3 protein: CASSWVKTRGSYEQYF; CDR3 DNA: TGTGCCAGCAGTTGGGTTAAGACCAGGGGCTCCTACGAGCAGTACTTC; V gene: TRBV27; J gene: TRBJ2-7; D gene: -; clone size: -
CDR3 protein: CASSPGAESYEQYF; CDR3 DNA: TGTGCCAGCTCACCAGGGGCGGAGTCCTACGAGCAGTACTTC; V gene: TRBV18; J gene: TRBJ2-7; D gene: -; clone size: -
CDR3 protein: CASSLWAGRGYTF; CDR3 DNA: TGTGCCAGCAGTTTATGGGCAGGGCGCGGCTACACCTTC; V gene: TRBV28; J gene: TRBJ1-2; D gene: -; clone size: once
CDR3 protein: CATGAGIASYEQYF; CDR3 DNA: TGTGCCACCGGCGCCGGGATTGCCTCCTACGAGCAGTACTTC; V gene: TRBV21-1; J gene: TRBJ2-7; D gene: -; clone size: -
CDR3 protein: CASSQRTRSYEQFF; CDR3 DNA: TGCGCCAGCAGCCAAAGGACTAGGAGCTATGAGCAGTTCTTC; V gene: TRBV5-1; J gene: TRBJ2-1; D gene: TRBD2; clone size: -
CDR3 protein: CASSPGTSGDTQYF; CDR3 DNA: TGTGCCAGCAGCCCCGGGACTAGCGGAGATACGCAGTATTTT; V gene: TRBV9; J gene: TRBJ2-3; D gene: TRBD2; clone size: -
CDR3 protein: CAWSVLEENQPQHF; CDR3 DNA: TGTGCCTGGAGTGTACTGGAGGAAAATCAGCCCCAGCATTTT; V gene: TRBV30; J gene: TRBJ1-5; D gene: -; clone size: -
CDR3 protein: CASRTPGQVTDTQYF; CDR3 DNA: TGTGCCAGCAGAACGCCGGGACAAGTCACAGATACGCAGTATTTT; V gene: TRBV27; J gene: TRBJ2-3; D gene: -; clone size: -
CDR3 protein: CASSDAPGRGYTF; CDR3 DNA: TGCGCCAGCAGCGATGCCCCAGGGCGGGGCTACACCTTC; V gene: TRBV5-1; J gene: TRBJ1-2; D gene: -; clone size: -
CDR3 protein: CASSPRRDEQYF; CDR3 DNA: TGTGCCAGTAGTCCCCGGAGGGACGAGCAGTACTTC; V gene: TRBV19; J gene: TRBJ2-7; D gene: -; clone size: -
CDR3 protein: CASSLRSGYQVYGYTF; CDR3 DNA: TGCGCCAGCAGCTTAAGGTCCGGATACCAAGTTTATGGCTACACCTTC; V gene: TRBV5-1; J gene: TRBJ1-2; D gene: -; clone size: -
CDR3 protein: CASSYSRTTYEQYF; CDR3 DNA: TGTGCCAGCAGTTACTCACGGACCACCTACGAGCAGTACTTC; V gene: TRBV6-6; J gene: TRBJ2-7; D gene: -; clone size: -
CDR3 protein: CSVESRQNTGELFF; CDR3 DNA: TGCAGCGTTGAGAGTCGACAGAACACCGGGGAGCTGTTTTTT; V gene: TRBV29-1; J gene: TRBJ2-2; D gene: -; clone size: once